This T cell receptor (beta chain) was retrieved from a study of vaccination and CD4 T cells after COVID-19. Study at large: SARS-CoV-2, HCoV-NL63, HCoV-OC43 and HCoV-229E supplied the overlapping spike peptides used to stimulate cells.

Indicated treatment: roughly 10-day PBMC culture with coronavirus spike peptide pools or control peptides (ViraFEST assay). This clonotype was seen only a few times. The antigen remains unidentified. Points from the study as a whole: Within the convalescent patients, a median about 89% of the SARS-CoV-2-reactive clones were ones that appeared only post-vaccination.

Cultured CD4+ T-cell DNA underwent Oncomine TCR Beta short-read sequencing. Genomic DNA extraction was carried out from cultured CD4+ T cells. TCRdb re-derived calls from the PCR reads in MiXCR, one entry per CDR3 protein. The data show more than 9,000 distinct CDR3 sequences, more than 40% seen once. The sample consisted of CD4+ T cells from blood, cultured in vitro. This sequence was found in a human donor who had recovered from COVID-19.

The CDR3 coding sequence is TGTGCCAGCCTCCTTAGCGGGAGTCGGAATACGCAGTATTTT. Protein: CASLLSGSRNTQYF. The chain is built from TRBV6-1 and TRBJ2-3; 9 bases line up with TRBD2. V lost 8 bases, J lost 7 bases, and 10 bases stayed unmatched. The CDR3 covers 14 residues. Germline values: CDR1 MNHNS, CDR2 SASEGT.